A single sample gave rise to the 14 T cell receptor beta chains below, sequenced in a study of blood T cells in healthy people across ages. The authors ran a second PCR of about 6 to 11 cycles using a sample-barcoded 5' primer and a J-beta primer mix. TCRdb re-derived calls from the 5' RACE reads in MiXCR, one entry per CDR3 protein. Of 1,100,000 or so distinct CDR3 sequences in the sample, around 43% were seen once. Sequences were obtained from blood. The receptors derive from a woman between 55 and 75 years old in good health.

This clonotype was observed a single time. As DNA, the CDR3 is TGCGCCAGCAGCTACCGCGGCTCCCCGGATGAGCAGTACTTC. Protein: CASSYRGSPDEQYF. The gene calls are TRBV5-1 and TRBJ2-7, with D hard to call. The length of the CDR3 is 14 residues. In germline, CDR1 is SGHRS, CDR2 YFSETQ. V lost 3 bases, J lost 7 bases, and 17 bases lay in between.

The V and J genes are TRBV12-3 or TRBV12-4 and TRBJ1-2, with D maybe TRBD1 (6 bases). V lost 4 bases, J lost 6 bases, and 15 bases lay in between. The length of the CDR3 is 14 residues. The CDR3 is CASSYTRGANGYTF. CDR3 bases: TGTGCCAGCAGTTATACGCGGGGGGCGAATGGCTACACCTTC.

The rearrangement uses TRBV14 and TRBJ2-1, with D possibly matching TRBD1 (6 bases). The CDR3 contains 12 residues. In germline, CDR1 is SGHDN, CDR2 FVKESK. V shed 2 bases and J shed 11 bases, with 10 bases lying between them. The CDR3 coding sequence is TGTGCCAGCAGCCAAACCCGGGACAAGCAGTTCTTC. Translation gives CASSQTRDKQFF.

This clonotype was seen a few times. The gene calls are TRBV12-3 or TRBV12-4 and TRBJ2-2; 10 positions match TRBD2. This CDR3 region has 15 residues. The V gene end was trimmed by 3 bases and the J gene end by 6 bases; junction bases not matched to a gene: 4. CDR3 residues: CASSFTSGKAGELFF. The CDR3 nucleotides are TGTGCCAGCAGTTTTACTAGCGGGAAGGCCGGGGAGCTGTTTTTT.

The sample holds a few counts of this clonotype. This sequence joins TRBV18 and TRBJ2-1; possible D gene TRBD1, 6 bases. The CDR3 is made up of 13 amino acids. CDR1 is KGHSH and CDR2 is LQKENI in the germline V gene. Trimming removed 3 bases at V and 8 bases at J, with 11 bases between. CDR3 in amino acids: CASSPSGQYEQFF. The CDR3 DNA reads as TGTGCCAGCTCACCGTCGGGACAATATGAGCAGTTCTTC.

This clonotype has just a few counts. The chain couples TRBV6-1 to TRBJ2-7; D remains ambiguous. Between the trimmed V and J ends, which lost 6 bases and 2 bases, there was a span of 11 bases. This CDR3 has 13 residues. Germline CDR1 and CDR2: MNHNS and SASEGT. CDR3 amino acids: CASRSGSTYEQYF. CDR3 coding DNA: TGTGCCAGCAGGTCGGGTAGTACCTACGAGCAGTACTTC.

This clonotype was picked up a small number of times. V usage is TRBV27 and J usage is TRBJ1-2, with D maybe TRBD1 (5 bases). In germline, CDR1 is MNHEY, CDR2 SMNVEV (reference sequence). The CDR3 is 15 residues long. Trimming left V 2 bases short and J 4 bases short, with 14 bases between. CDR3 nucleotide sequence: TGTGCCAGCAGTTTAGGTAGGGGAGCGGCCTATGGCTACACCTTC. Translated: CASSLGRGAAYGYTF.

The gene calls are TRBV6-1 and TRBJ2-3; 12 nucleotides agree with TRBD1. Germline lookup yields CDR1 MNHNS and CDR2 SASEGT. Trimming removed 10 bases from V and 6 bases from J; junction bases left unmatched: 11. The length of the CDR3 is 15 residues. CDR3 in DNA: TGTGCCACCCTTGCCGGGACAGGGGGCATCGATACGCAGTATTTT. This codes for CATLAGTGGIDTQYF.

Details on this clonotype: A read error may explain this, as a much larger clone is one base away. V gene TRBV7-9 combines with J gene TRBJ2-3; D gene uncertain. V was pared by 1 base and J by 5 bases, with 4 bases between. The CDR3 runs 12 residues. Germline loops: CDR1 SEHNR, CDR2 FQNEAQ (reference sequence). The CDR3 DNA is TGTGCCAGCAGCTTAGATGAAGATACGCAGTATTTT. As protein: CASSLDEDTQYF.

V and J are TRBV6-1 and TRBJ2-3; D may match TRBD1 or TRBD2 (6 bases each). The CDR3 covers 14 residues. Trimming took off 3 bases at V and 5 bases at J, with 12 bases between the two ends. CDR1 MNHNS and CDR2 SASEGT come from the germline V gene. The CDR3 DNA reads TGTGCCAGCAGTGAGTGGGGGGCTGGAGATACGCAGTATTTT. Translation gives CASSEWGAGDTQYF.

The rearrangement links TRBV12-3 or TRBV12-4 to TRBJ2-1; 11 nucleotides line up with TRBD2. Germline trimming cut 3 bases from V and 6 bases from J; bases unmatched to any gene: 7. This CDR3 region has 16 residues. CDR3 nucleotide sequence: TGTGCCAGCAGTTTTGTAGGACTAGCGGGCCCCAATGAGCAGTTCTTC. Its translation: CASSFVGLAGPNEQFF.

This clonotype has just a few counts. The DNA for the CDR3 is TGTGCCAGCAAGAGACCAGGGGTGGGGGAGACCCAGTACTTC. As protein: CASKRPGVGETQYF. J is TRBJ2-5 and V is TRBV27; tentatively, D is TRBD1 (6 bases). From germline, CDR1 is MNHEY and CDR2 SMNVEV (reference sequence). CDR3 length equals 14 residues. With 7 bases removed from V and 5 bases from J, the gap between germline ends came to 17 bases.

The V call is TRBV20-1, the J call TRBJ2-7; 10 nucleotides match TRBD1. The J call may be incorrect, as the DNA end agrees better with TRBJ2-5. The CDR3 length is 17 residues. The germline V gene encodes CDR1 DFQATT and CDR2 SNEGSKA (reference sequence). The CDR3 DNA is TGCAGTGCTAGAGATCAGGACAGGGGGTTTTTCCAAGAGACCCAGTACTTC. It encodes CSARDQDRGFFQETQYF.

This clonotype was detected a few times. CDR3 nucleotide sequence: TGTGCCAGCACCACTAGCAATCAGCCCCAGCATTTT. Translation gives CASTTSNQPQHF. The chain is built from TRBV12-3 or TRBV12-4 and TRBJ1-5, with D unclear. V lost 7 bases, J lost 0 bases, and 4 bases lay in between. This CDR3 has 12 amino acids.